The 19 T cell receptor beta chains presented below share a single source sample, sequenced in a study of T cell clonotyping in hematopoietic cell transplantation. Time point denoted: recipient sample about 28 days before transplant, after cytoreduction. This table comes from immunoSEQ multiplex PCR, and its TCRdb copy is limited to in-frame clones, with some not included. The table includes tens of thousands of clones, about 95% detected once. The sequencing here drew on peripheral blood mononuclear cells, taken before stem cell transplant. The source is a woman aged 45-60 years with acute myeloid leukemia. Some clones in this sample may be carry-over from other donors' samples.

The gene calls are TRBV6-1 and TRBJ1-2, with a possible D match to TRBD1 (6 bases). Germline V gene lookup returns CDR1 MNHNS and CDR2 SASEGT. The CDR3 covers 11 residues. V was trimmed by 11 bases and J by 3 bases, leaving 10 bases between them. CDR3 sequence (DNA): TGTGCCGGACACAGGGACTATGGCTACACCTTC. Residues: CAGHRDYGYTF.

This chain joins TRBV7-6 and TRBJ1-4; D ambiguous. The CDR3 length is 13 residues. Trimming removed 1 base from V and 5 bases from J, with 5 bases in between. Germline V gene data show CDR1 as SGHVS and CDR2 as FNYEAQ. The CDR3 DNA is TGTGCCAGCAGCTTAGGAAGGAATGAAAAACTGTTTTTT. Its protein is CASSLGRNEKLFF.

The genes are TRBV28 and TRBJ1-5, with 10 bases that match TRBD1. V was pared by 6 bases and J by 7 bases, with 18 bases of the junction left unmatched. Germline V lookup: CDR1 MDHEN, CDR2 SYDVKM. The CDR3 is made up of 18 amino acids. CDR3 sequence (DNA): TGTGCCAGCAGCCCGTTGACAGGGGGCGCTGGGGTCGGACAGCCCCAGCATTTT. Its protein product is CASSPLTGGAGVGQPQHF.

This chain uses TRBV18 with TRBJ2-7; tentatively, D is TRBD2 (5 bases). The CDR3 is 14 residues long. The germline gives CDR1 KGHSH, CDR2 LQKENI. Trimming took 5 bases from V and 0 from J, leaving 11 bases between them. The CDR3 bases are TGTGCCAGCTCAACGAGGGCGAGCTCCTACGAGCAGTACTTC. Its translation: CASSTRASSYEQYF. The complete variable domain, with remaining parts taken from reference TRBV18 and TRBJ2-7, reads NAGVMQNPRHLVRRRGQEARLRCSPMKGHSHVYWYRQLPEEGLKFMVYLQKENIIDESGMPKERFSAEFPKEGPSILRIQQVVRGDSAAYFCASSTRASSYEQYFGPGTRLTVT.

The rearrangement joins TRBV2 to TRBJ2-1, with 8 bases aligning to TRBD2. The junction had 10 bases not matched to a gene; V was cut back by 4 bases and J by 8 bases. Germline V CDR1 and CDR2: SNHLY, FYNNEI. The CDR3 is 15 amino acids. CDR3 in amino acids: CASSGLEREFDEQFF. As DNA, the CDR3 is TGTGCCAGCAGTGGCCTCGAGCGGGAGTTCGATGAGCAGTTCTTC.

The CDR3 is CASSTAGTVSYEQYF. In nucleotides, the CDR3 is TGTGCCAGCAGCACCGCCGGGACAGTCTCCTACGAGCAGTACTTC. V and J are TRBV7-8 and TRBJ2-7; 7 positions agree with TRBD1. The CDR3 is 15 residues long. CDR1 is SGHVS, CDR2 FQNEAQ, per germline. V dropped 5 bases and J dropped 0; count of bases not matched to a gene: 7.

The J gene is TRBJ2-7, the V gene TRBV14; no reliable D call. Trimming took off 0 bases at V and 2 bases at J, with 14 bases between the two ends. CDR1 and CDR2 from the germline V gene are SGHDN and FVKESK. The CDR3 runs 16 residues. CDR3 DNA: TGTGCCAGCAGCCAAGATCCGGCAGAACCTCCCTACGAGCAGTACTTC. Amino acid sequence: CASSQDPAEPPYEQYF. The full variable domain, its missing parts supplied by reference TRBV14 and TRBJ2-7, is EAGVTQFPSHSVIEKGQTVTLRCDPISGHDNLYWYRRVMGKEIKFLLHFVKESKQDESGMPNNRFLAERTGGTYSTLKVQPAELEDSGVYFCASSQDPAEPPYEQYFGPGTRLTVT.

V and J are TRBV6-4 and TRBJ1-5; D unclear. CDR1 and CDR2 (germline): MRHNA, SNTAGT. The CDR3 sequence is 15 residues long. Between the trimmed V and J ends, which lost 6 bases and 4 bases, there was a span of 16 bases. The CDR3 DNA is TGTGCCAGCAGCGAGGCCGCTGGCGGGAATCAGCCCCAGCATTTT. Encoded protein: CASSEAAGGNQPQHF.

CDR3 sequence (DNA): TGTGCCAGCAGCGCACCGGGACACACTTACGAGCAGTACTTC. Amino acid sequence: CASSAPGHTYEQYF. The chain couples TRBV28 to TRBJ2-7, with D maybe TRBD1 (6 bases). V was cut by 6 bases and J by 4 bases, with 16 bases left in between. CDR1 is MDHEN and CDR2 is SYDVKM in the germline V gene. This CDR3 region has 14 residues. Full variable domain (outside the CDR3, taken from reference TRBV28 and TRBJ2-7): DVKVTQSSRYLVKRTGEKVFLECVQDMDHENMFWYRQDPGLGLRLIYFSYDVKMKEKGDIPEGYSVSREKKERFSLILESASTNQTSMYLCASSAPGHTYEQYFGPGTRLTVT.

The rearrangement links TRBV6-4 to TRBJ1-2; perhaps TRBD1 as D (5 bases). Germline V gene data show CDR1 as MRHNA and CDR2 as SNTAGT. V shed 5 bases and J shed 8 bases, with 21 bases lying between them. CDR3 length: 15 amino acids. The CDR3 sequence is CASSFGAQGVDGYTF. As DNA, the CDR3 is TGTGCCAGCAGTTTCGGGGCTCAGGGAGTTGACGGCTACACCTTC.

The chain is built from TRBV27 and TRBJ2-4; D remains ambiguous. The CDR3 spans 14 residues. V was trimmed by 3 bases and J by 8 bases, leaving 14 bases between them. CDR1 and CDR2 (germline): MNHEY, SMNVEV (reference sequence). In nucleotides, the CDR3 is TGTGCCAGCAGTTTGGGCATCCCTCTTCACATTCAGTACTTC. Translated: CASSLGIPLHIQYF.

The V and J genes are TRBV19 and TRBJ2-7; D gene ambiguous. The CDR3 is 13 amino acids. CDR1 is LNHDA and CDR2 is SQIVND in the germline V gene (reference sequence). V lost 8 bases and J 4 bases, leaving 15 bases between the germline ends. In nucleotides, the CDR3 is TGTGCCAGTGGCGACTTGGGAAAGTACGAGCAGTACTTC. Translating gives CASGDLGKYEQYF.

The chain uses TRBV5-1 and TRBJ1-1; a possible D gene is TRBD1 (6 bases). Germline V lookup: CDR1 SGHRS, CDR2 YFSETQ. V lost 4 bases and J 1 base, leaving 14 bases between the germline ends. This CDR3 region has 15 residues. CDR3 amino acids: CASSPRQAWNTEAFF. The CDR3 coding sequence is TGCGCCAGCAGCCCTCGACAGGCTTGGAACACTGAAGCTTTCTTT.

The chain uses TRBV6-5 and TRBJ1-2, with D possibly matching TRBD1 (5 bases). This CDR3 is 15 amino acids long. Trimming removed 6 bases from V and 2 bases from J, with 16 bases in between. Germline lookup yields CDR1 MNHEY and CDR2 SVGAGI. Here the CDR3 DNA reads TGTGCCAGCAGGACCTGGGACGGTGGAAACTATGGCTACACCTTC. Translating gives CASRTWDGGNYGYTF.

CDR3 residues: CSVAGTDTQYF. DNA of the CDR3: TGCAGCGTAGCCGGGACAGATACGCAGTATTTT. This chain joins TRBV29-1 and TRBJ2-3, with D unclear. The CDR3 totals 11 residues. Between the trimmed V and J ends, which lost 6 bases and 3 bases, there was a span of 7 bases. Germline V gene data show CDR1 as SQVTM and CDR2 as ANQGSEA.

The chain employs TRBV4-1 and TRBJ2-4; weak D call: TRBD1 (6 bases). V was pared by 1 base and J by 2 bases, with 12 bases between. This CDR3 is built from 16 residues. CDR1 MGHRA and CDR2 YSYEKL come from the germline V gene. For the CDR3, the DNA is TGCGCCAGCAGCCAAGGCAGGCAGGGGTCCAAAAACATTCAGTACTTC. It translates to CASSQGRQGSKNIQYF.

The chain has TRBV2 and TRBJ1-5; D unclear. The CDR3 is 15 residues long. V was trimmed by 6 bases and J by 2 bases, leaving 14 bases between them. Germline-derived CDR1 and CDR2 are SNHLY and FYNNEI. As DNA, the CDR3 is TGTGCCAGCAGACCCTCAGGCGGTCGCAATCAGCCCCAGCATTTT. It codes for CASRPSGGRNQPQHF.

The chain has TRBV27 and TRBJ1-2, with TRBD1 identical over 8 bases. V lost 6 bases and J lost 0; bases outside the gene matches: 9. The CDR3 totals 16 residues. Per germline, CDR1 MNHEY and CDR2 SMNVEV (reference sequence). The CDR3 DNA sequence: TGTGCCAGCAGGTCGACAGGGGTTTGGGCTAACTATGGCTACACCTTC. It specifies CASRSTGVWANYGYTF.

The chain carries TRBV21-1 and TRBJ2-7; the table gives TRBD1 as D, unverified against the DNA. TRBV21-1 is noted as a pseudogene. This CDR3 comprises 15 residues. CDR3 DNA sequence: TGTGCCAGCAGCCTCACGGGACAGTACTACGATGGGCAGTACTTC. This sequence encodes CASSLTGQYYDGQYF.